This TCR beta chain was profiled in a study of blood T cells in healthy people across ages. Overall study: About one barcoded beta molecule per two T cells came from capture by template switching. Study conclusions and caveats: Aged donors had fewer naive CD4+ cells and lower diversity than long-lived donors.

This clonotype was detected only a few times. The target antigen is unknown. Primers used in a second PCR of about 7 to 12 cycles were a sample-barcoded 5' primer and a J-beta primer mix. Each cDNA molecule was tagged by a template-switch adaptor with 12 random nucleotides. TCRdb reprocessed the 5' RACE reads via MiXCR and lists one record per CDR3 protein. The sample lists about 1.4 million distinct CDR3 sequences; roughly 60% were seen once. Isolated per sample were at least 6.5 million PBMCs. This TCR derives from a man between 18 and 29 years old in good health. Source material: blood.

As DNA, the CDR3 is TGTGCCAGCAGCTTCCGACTAGCATCGTACCAAGAGACCCAGTACTTC. It translates to CASSFRLASYQETQYF. This chain connects TRBV7-2 to TRBJ2-5, with TRBD2 matching 7 bases. V trimming: 3 bases; J trimming: 0 bases; junction bases outside the gene matches: 7. CDR1 and CDR2 (germline): SGHTA, FQGNSA. The CDR3 extends over 16 amino acids.